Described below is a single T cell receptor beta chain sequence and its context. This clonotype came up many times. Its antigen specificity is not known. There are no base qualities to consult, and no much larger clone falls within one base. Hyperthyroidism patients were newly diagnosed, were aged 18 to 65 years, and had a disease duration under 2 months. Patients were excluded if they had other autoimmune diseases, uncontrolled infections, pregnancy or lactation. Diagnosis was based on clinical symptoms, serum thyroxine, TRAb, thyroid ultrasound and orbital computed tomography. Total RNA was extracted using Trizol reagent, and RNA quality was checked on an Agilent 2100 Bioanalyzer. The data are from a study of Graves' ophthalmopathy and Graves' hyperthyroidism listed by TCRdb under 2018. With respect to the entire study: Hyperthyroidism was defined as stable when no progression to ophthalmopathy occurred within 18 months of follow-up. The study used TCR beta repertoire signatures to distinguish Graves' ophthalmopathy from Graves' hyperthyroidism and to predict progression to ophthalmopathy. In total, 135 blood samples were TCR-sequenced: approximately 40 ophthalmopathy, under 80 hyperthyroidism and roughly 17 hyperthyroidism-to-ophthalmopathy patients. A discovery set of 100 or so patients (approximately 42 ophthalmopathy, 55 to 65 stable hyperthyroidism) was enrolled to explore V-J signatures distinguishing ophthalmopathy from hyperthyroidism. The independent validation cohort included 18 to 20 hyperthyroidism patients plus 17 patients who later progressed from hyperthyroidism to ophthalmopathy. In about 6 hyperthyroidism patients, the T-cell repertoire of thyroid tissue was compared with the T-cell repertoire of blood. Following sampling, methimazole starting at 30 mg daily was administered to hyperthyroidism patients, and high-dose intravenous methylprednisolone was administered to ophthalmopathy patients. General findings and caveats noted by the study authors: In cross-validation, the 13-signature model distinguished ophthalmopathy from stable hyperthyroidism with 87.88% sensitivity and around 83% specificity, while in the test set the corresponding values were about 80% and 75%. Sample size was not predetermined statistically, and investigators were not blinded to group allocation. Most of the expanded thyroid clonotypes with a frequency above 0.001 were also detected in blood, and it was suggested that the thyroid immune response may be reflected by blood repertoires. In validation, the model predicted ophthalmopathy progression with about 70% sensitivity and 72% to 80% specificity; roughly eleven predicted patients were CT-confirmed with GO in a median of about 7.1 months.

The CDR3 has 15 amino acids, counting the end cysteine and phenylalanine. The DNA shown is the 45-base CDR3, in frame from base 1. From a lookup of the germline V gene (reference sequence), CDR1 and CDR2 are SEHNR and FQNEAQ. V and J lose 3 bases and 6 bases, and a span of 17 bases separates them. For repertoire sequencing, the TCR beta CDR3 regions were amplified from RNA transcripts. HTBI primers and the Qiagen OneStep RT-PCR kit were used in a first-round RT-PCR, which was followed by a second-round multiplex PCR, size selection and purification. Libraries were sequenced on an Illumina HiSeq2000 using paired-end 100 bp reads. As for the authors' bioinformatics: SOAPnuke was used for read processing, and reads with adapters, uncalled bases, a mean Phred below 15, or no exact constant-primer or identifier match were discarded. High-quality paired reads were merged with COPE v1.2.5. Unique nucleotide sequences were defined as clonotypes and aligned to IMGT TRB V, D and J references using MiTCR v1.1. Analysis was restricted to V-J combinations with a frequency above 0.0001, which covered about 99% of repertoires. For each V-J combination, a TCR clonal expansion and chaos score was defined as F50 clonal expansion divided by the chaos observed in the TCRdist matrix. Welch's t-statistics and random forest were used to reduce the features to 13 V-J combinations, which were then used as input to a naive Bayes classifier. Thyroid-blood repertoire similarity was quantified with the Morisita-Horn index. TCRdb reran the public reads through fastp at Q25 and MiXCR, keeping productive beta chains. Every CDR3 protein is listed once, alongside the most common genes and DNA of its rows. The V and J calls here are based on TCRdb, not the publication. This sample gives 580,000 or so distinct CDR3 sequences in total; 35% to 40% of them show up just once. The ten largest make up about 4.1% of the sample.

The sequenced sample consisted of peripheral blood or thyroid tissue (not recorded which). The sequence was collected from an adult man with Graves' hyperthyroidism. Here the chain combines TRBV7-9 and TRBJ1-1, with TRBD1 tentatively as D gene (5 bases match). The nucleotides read TGTGCCAGCAGCTTCCTCGAGCAGGGAATCCCTGAAGCTTTCTTT. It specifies CASSFLEQGIPEAFF.